One sample yielded the 15 T cell receptor beta chains listed below, sequenced in a study of T cell changes during pregnancy in multiple sclerosis. Clones were read by immunoSEQ multiplex PCR, and TCRdb kept only the in-frame ones, dropping some. In the table there are around 63,000 clones, more than 85% of which are singletons. The sequencing here drew on peripheral blood, taken in the third trimester of pregnancy. The receptors shown here come from a female donor in good health, enrolled as a control in a pregnancy study.

This clone was seen once. This chain uses TRBV4-1 with TRBJ1-5; perhaps TRBD1 as D (5 bases). The germline CDR1 and CDR2 sequences are MGHRA and YSYEKL. The CDR3 contains 14 residues. V lost 4 bases to trimming and J lost 5 bases, with 12 bases between them. The CDR3: CASSPHPRDQPQHF. For the CDR3, the DNA is TGCGCCAGCAGCCCCCACCCCAGGGATCAGCCCCAGCATTTT.

The chain links TRBV18 to TRBJ1-1, with 7 bases fitting TRBD1. Germline V gene lookup returns CDR1 KGHSH and CDR2 LQKENI. V trimming: 2 bases; J trimming: 1 base; junction bases outside the gene matches: 7. CDR3 length: 16 amino acids. CDR3 amino acids: CASSPTSRGPNTEAFF. CDR3 sequence (DNA): TGTGCCAGCTCACCAACTTCGAGGGGGCCGAACACTGAAGCTTTCTTT. Full variable domain (outside the CDR3, taken from reference TRBV18 and TRBJ1-1): NAGVMQNPRHLVRRRGQEARLRCSPMKGHSHVYWYRQLPEEGLKFMVYLQKENIIDESGMPKERFSAEFPKEGPSILRIQQVVRGDSAAYFCASSPTSRGPNTEAFFGQGTRLTVV.

This clone has only one observation. DNA of the CDR3: TGTGCCAGCAGTCGAACTGGGACAGTACAAGAGACCCAGTACTTC. Its protein is CASSRTGTVQETQYF. The V gene is TRBV6-5, the J gene TRBJ2-5; 7 bases fit TRBD1. The CDR3 loop spans 15 amino acids. Unmatched junction bases numbered 8, after V lost 5 bases and J lost 2 bases. Germline-derived CDR1 and CDR2 are MNHEY and SVGAGI.

The rearrangement links TRBV18 to TRBJ2-1; perhaps TRBD1 as D (5 bases). CDR3 size: 16 residues. Germline CDR1 KGHSH, CDR2 LQKENI. Trimming stripped 2 bases from V and 2 bases from J, with 13 bases between. The CDR3 region is CASSPVRVRTYNEQFF. As DNA, the CDR3 is TGTGCCAGCTCACCAGTCAGGGTTAGGACCTACAATGAGCAGTTCTTC.

This sequence joins TRBV5-1 and TRBJ2-5, with D perhaps TRBD1 (6 bases). The CDR3 has 15 residues. From germline, CDR1 is SGHRS and CDR2 YFSETQ. Trimming stripped 8 bases from V and 1 base from J, with 18 bases between. The CDR3 DNA sequence: TGCGCCAGTAACCCAGCCGGACAGCTCCAAGAGACCCAGTACTTC. Amino acids: CASNPAGQLQETQYF.

The rearrangement joins TRBV4-1 to TRBJ2-1, with TRBD1 matching over 9 bases. The CDR3 extends over 20 amino acids. The V and J ends lost 0 bases and 11 bases, in that order; junction bases with no gene match: 23. CDR1 and CDR2 from the germline V gene are MGHRA and YSYEKL. The CDR3 DNA is TGCGCCAGCAGCCAAGAGTTAACGGACAGGGGTTCCCCCGGGAATAAACAGCAGTTCTTC. Encoded protein: CASSQELTDRGSPGNKQQFF.

The gene calls are TRBV18 and TRBJ1-1; 7 bases align to TRBD1. The CDR3 length is 16 residues. In germline, CDR1 is KGHSH, CDR2 LQKENI. With V trimmed by 6 bases and J by 0 bases, 10 bases remained unmatched. CDR3 in amino acids: CASSITPTGMNTEAFF. The CDR3 bases are TGTGCCAGCTCTATCACCCCGACAGGGATGAACACTGAAGCTTTCTTT.

The chain links TRBV29-1 to TRBJ1-1, with D unresolved. V lost 4 bases and J 5 bases, leaving 11 bases between the germline ends. Germline loops: CDR1 SQVTM, CDR2 ANQGSEA. The CDR3 is made up of 12 amino acids. The DNA for the CDR3 is TGCAGCGTTGGGGGAGCGAGTACTGAAGCTTTCTTT. Translation gives CSVGGASTEAFF.

This chain uses TRBV7-9 with TRBJ2-7, with TRBD1 as a possible D gene (5 bases). Deletions cut 5 bases from V and 1 base from J, with 24 bases between. CDR1 and CDR2 (germline): SEHNR, FQNEAQ (reference sequence). The CDR3 sequence is 18 residues long. In DNA form, the CDR3 reads TGTGCCAGCAGCCAAACACCGTCAGGACCAGGGTATTCCTACGAGCAGTACTTC. It specifies CASSQTPSGPGYSYEQYF.

The J gene is TRBJ1-2, the V gene TRBV5-1; 9 nucleotides match TRBD1. This CDR3 contains 16 residues. V shed 4 bases and J 5 bases; nucleotides not matched to a gene: 12. CDR1 is SGHRS, CDR2 YFSETQ, per germline. The CDR3 region is CASSPGPGTGWYGYTF. CDR3 nucleotides: TGCGCCAGCAGCCCTGGTCCCGGGACAGGGTGGTATGGCTACACCTTC.

This chain joins TRBV9 and TRBJ1-1; 8 nucleotides agree with TRBD1. The V gene's germline CDR1 is SGDLS and CDR2 YYNGEE. CDR3 length: 17 amino acids. V gave up 0 bases and J gave up 2 bases; unmatched junction bases: 9. CDR3 residues: CASSVGISGGPNTEAFF. CDR3 in DNA: TGTGCCAGCAGCGTAGGCATTTCAGGGGGCCCTAACACTGAAGCTTTCTTT.

The J gene is TRBJ1-5, the V gene TRBV6-1, with D unresolved. Trimming stripped 6 bases from V and 4 bases from J, with 4 bases between. Germline V gene data show CDR1 as MNHNS and CDR2 as SASEGT. The CDR3 consists of 11 residues. The CDR3 protein is CASRENQPQHF. CDR3 in DNA: TGTGCCAGCAGGGAGAATCAGCCCCAGCATTTT.

The chain has TRBV5-1 and TRBJ1-1, with TRBD1 as a possible D gene (5 bases). From germline, CDR1 is SGHRS and CDR2 YFSETQ. The V end lost 0 bases, the J end lost 4 bases, and 10 bases lay between the germline ends. CDR3 size: 14 residues. The CDR3, as DNA: TGCGCCAGCAGCTTGGGGCAGGGAGGCACTGAAGCTTTCTTT. It encodes CASSLGQGGTEAFF.

The sample holds one count of this clone. The genes are TRBV7-3 and TRBJ2-7, with 10 positions matching TRBD2. This CDR3 comprises 15 residues. Germline loops: CDR1 SGHTA, CDR2 FQGTGA. Trimming at V came to 2 bases and at J to 6 bases, leaving 7 bases not matched to a gene. The CDR3 here is CASSLEREGQVEQYF. Written as DNA, the CDR3 is TGTGCCAGCAGCTTAGAGCGGGAGGGCCAGGTCGAGCAGTACTTC.

V is TRBV5-1 and J is TRBJ2-1, with 7 positions matching TRBD1. This CDR3 spans 13 amino acids. Trimming removed 3 bases from V and 3 bases from J; junction bases left unmatched: 0. Germline values: CDR1 SGHRS, CDR2 YFSETQ. The CDR3 reads CASSWDSYNEQFF. Here the CDR3 DNA reads TGCGCCAGCAGCTGGGACAGCTACAATGAGCAGTTCTTC. Looking up the rest from reference TRBV5-1 and TRBJ2-1 gives the full variable domain: KAGVTQTPRYLIKTRGQQVTLSCSPISGHRSVSWYQQTPGQGLQFLFEYFSETQRNKGNFPGRFSGRQFSNSRSEMNVSTLELGDSALYLCASSWDSYNEQFFGPGTRLTVL.